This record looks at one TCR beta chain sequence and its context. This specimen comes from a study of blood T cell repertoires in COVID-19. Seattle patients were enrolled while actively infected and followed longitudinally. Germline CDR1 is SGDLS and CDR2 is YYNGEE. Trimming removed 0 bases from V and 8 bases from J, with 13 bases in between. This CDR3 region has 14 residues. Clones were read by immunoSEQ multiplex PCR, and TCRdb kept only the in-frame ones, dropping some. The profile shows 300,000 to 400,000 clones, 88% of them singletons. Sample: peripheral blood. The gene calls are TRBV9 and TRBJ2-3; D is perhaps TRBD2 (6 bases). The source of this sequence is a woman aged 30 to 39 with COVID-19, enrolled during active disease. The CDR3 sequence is CASSVDGEAGTQYF. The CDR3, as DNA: TGTGCCAGCAGCGTAGATGGGGAGGCAGGTACGCAGTATTTT. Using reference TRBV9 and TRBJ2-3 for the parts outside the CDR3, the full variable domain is DSGVTQTPKHLITATGQRVTLRCSPRSGDLSVYWYQQSLDQGLQFLIQYYNGEERAKGNILERFSAQQFPDLHSELNLSSLELGDSALYFCASSVDGEAGTQYFGPGTRLTVL.